This T cell receptor (beta chain) was captured in a study of PD-1 blockade in mismatch repair-deficient tumors. PCR or immunohistochemistry showed mismatch repair deficiency in every enrolled patient. The TCR-sequenced patients were three responders to pembrolizumab. Study results and caveats: After pembrolizumab, tumor-resident clones rose rapidly, then generally contracted before radiologic responses.

Profiling relied on immunoSEQ multiplex PCR, and the TCRdb table lists in-frame clones only, not all of them. The sample includes around 68,000 clones, approximately 82% seen only once; the top ten take roughly 5.1%. As to this clone: Its antigen is not identified.

V was trimmed by 0 bases and J by 2 bases, leaving 12 bases between them. Germline V gives CDR1 MNHEY, CDR2 SVGAGI. The CDR3 is 16 amino acids. The sequencing used peripheral blood, collected 2 weeks after starting pembrolizumab. The receptor comes from an adult with mismatch repair-deficient cancer. V is TRBV6-5 and J is TRBJ2-3; possibly TRBD1 or TRBD2 for D (6 bases each). In nucleotides, the CDR3 is TGTGCCAGCAGTTACTCGCCCGGGGGCATCACAGATACGCAGTATTTT. It is translated as CASSYSPGGITDTQYF.